This is a list of T cell receptor beta chains from one sample in a study of identical twins. TCRdb re-derived calls from the 5' RACE reads in MiXCR, one entry per CDR3 protein. The table includes 550,000 to 700,000 distinct CDR3 sequences, just under 10% detected once. This sample was also put to use in a study of yellow fever vaccine responses in identical twins.

The specimen sequenced was PBMCs. The receptors come from a woman between 18 and 30 years old in good health. The CDR3 runs from the conserved cysteine through the conserved F or W. D genes are given only for firm matches. Only some rows state a clone size, as once, few, many or a class for expanded clones.

cdr3_nt | cdr3_aa | d_call | j_call | clone_size | v_call
TGTGCCAGCAGCCCCGGGGGTCCTCGATGGGATGAGCAGTTCTTC | CASSPGGPRWDEQFF | NA | TRBJ2-1 | NA | TRBV5-4
TGTGCCAGCAGTCGACAGGGGAGAGGCTACGAGCAGTACTTC | CASSRQGRGYEQYF | TRBD1 | TRBJ2-7 | few | TRBV13
TGTGCCAGCAGCGCAGGGACAGAAATTCTTGAGCCTGGAAACACCATATATTTT | CASSAGTEILEPGNTIYF | TRBD1 | TRBJ1-3 | NA | TRBV4-2
TGCGCCAGCAGCTTAGGTAGCAGGAGCTGGGGCTCCTACAATGAGCAGTTCTTC | CASSLGSRSWGSYNEQFF | NA | TRBJ2-1 | NA | TRBV5-1
TGTGCCAGCAGCTCCTCTGGACTAGCGACGCAGTACTTC | CASSSSGLATQYF | TRBD2 | TRBJ2-7 | many | TRBV7-2
TGCAGCGTTCAGAGGGGATCTTTGCGTGGCTACACCTTC | CSVQRGSLRGYTF | NA | TRBJ1-2 | many | TRBV29-1
TGTGCCAGCAGCTTAGATGGGCGCGTCTACGAGCAGTACTTC | CASSLDGRVYEQYF | NA | TRBJ2-7 | many | TRBV7-2
TGCAGTGCAATCGGGACTAGCGGGCCTAGCTCCTACAATGAGCAGTTCTTC | CSAIGTSGPSSYNEQFF | TRBD2 | TRBJ2-1 | few | TRBV20-1
TGTGCCAGCAGCCTGGACGGCACGAACACCGGGGAGCTGTTTTTT | CASSLDGTNTGELFF | NA | TRBJ2-2 | few | TRBV7-9
TGCAGCGTTGAAGAGTGGGCCGGGGAGCTGTTTTTT | CSVEEWAGELFF | NA | TRBJ2-2 | few | TRBV29-1
TGTGCCAGCAGCCCCTTTTTTAAAGGGGGACTCTACGAGCAGTACTTC | CASSPFFKGGLYEQYF | NA | TRBJ2-7 | few | TRBV9
TGTGCCAGCAGCCAATACCCTGGAACTGTAGGTTACGAGCAGTACTTC | CASSQYPGTVGYEQYF | NA | TRBJ2-7 | few | TRBV3-1
TGCAGCGTTGAAAAAGGACTAGCGGGAGGTAGGGGCTACAATGAGCAGTTCTTC | CSVEKGLAGGRGYNEQFF | TRBD2 | TRBJ2-1 | many | TRBV29-1
TGTGCCAGCAGTGGGACACCCCAGAACTATGGCTACACCTTC | CASSGTPQNYGYTF | NA | TRBJ1-2 | NA | TRBV28
TGCAGCGTTGAAGTTCCGGGACTGGCAAACACCATATATTTT | CSVEVPGLANTIYF | NA | TRBJ1-3 | many | TRBV29-1
TGTGCCAGCAGTTCGGACAGCTATAGCAATCAGCCCCAGCATTTT | CASSSDSYSNQPQHF | NA | TRBJ1-5 | few | TRBV27
TGTGCCAGCAGTTATGCGGGACTGGAGTCGCAGCCCCAGCATTTT | CASSYAGLESQPQHF | NA | TRBJ1-5 | many | TRBV6-2/TRBV6-3
TGCGCCAGCAGCTGGACGGGCAGCTACACCGGGGAGCTGTTTTTT | CASSWTGSYTGELFF | NA | TRBJ2-2 | many | TRBV5-1
TGTGCCAGCTCACCAGAAGTCGGTGGCCGTGAAGCTTTCTTT | CASSPEVGGREAFF | NA | TRBJ1-1 | NA | TRBV18
TGTGCCAGCAGCCCCTTACAGGGTGGCTACGAGCAGTACTTC | CASSPLQGGYEQYF | NA | TRBJ2-7 | few | TRBV5-4
TGCAGTGCTCGCAAGCTTCGACAGAGCTACGAGCAGTACTTC | CSARKLRQSYEQYF | NA | TRBJ2-7 | many | TRBV20-1
TGTGCCAGCAGGAACAAACCGGGCTATGGCTACACCTTC | CASRNKPGYGYTF | NA | TRBJ1-2 | many | TRBV6-1
TGTGCCAGCAGCCAAGATGGGGGGGGCTACGAGCAGTACTTC | CASSQDGGGYEQYF | TRBD2 | TRBJ2-7 | many | TRBV3-1
TGTGCCAGCAGCAGAGAAACTGGAGAGCAGTACTTC | CASSRETGEQYF | NA | TRBJ2-7 | NA | TRBV21-1
TGTGCCATCAGTGAGCCTAAGACAGGGAGGGTCCCCGGAGAGACCCAGTACTTC | CAISEPKTGRVPGETQYF | NA | TRBJ2-5 | few | TRBV10-3
TGCAGCGCCCTGGTGACTAGCGGGAAGCACGAGCAGTACTTC | CSALVTSGKHEQYF | TRBD2 | TRBJ2-7 | NA | TRBV29-1
TGTGCCAGCAAATCTCAGGGGGGGAACTATGGCTACACCTTC | CASKSQGGNYGYTF | TRBD1 | TRBJ1-2 | NA | TRBV12-3/TRBV12-4
TGTGCCAGCAGTAGCGCCTTAGAAGAGACCCAGTACTTC | CASSSALEETQYF | NA | TRBJ2-5 | many | TRBV6-1
TGTGCCAGCAGGGCGACAGGGGAACCCTATGGCTACACCTTC | CASRATGEPYGYTF | TRBD1 | TRBJ1-2 | few | TRBV28
TGTGCCAGCAGAGGGACTAGCGGGGGGGCCGAGGTGGAAGAGACCCAGTACTTC | CASRGTSGGAEVEETQYF | TRBD2 | TRBJ2-5 | many | TRBV2
TGTGCCACCAGCAGAGTCGGCATACAAGAGACCCAGTACTTC | CATSRVGIQETQYF | NA | TRBJ2-5 | many | TRBV15
TGTGCTAGCAGCTTGGGACATGCAAGTTACAATGAGCAGTTCTTC | CASSLGHASYNEQFF | NA | TRBJ2-1 | many | TRBV7-7
TGTGCCAGCAGTTACCCCGACCTTGCGTACGAGCAGTACTTC | CASSYPDLAYEQYF | NA | TRBJ2-7 | NA | TRBV6-2/TRBV6-3
TGCAGTGCTAGGATTAGCGGACTCTCCTTGGAGCAGTACTTC | CSARISGLSLEQYF | NA | TRBJ2-7 | NA | TRBV20-1
TGTGCCAGCAGCCCAGGACTAGCGGGAATCGAGACCCAGTACTTC | CASSPGLAGIETQYF | TRBD2 | TRBJ2-5 | few | TRBV7-2
TGCAGTGCTAGAGATTTTCCCGAGCACCCTAGCGGGAGGGCTGGCGGGGAGCTGTTTTTT | CSARDFPEHPSGRAGGELFF | TRBD2 | TRBJ2-2 | NA | TRBV20-1
TGTGCCAGCAGTGGGACTAGCGGGGGGGCCGCCAATGAGCAGTTCTTC | CASSGTSGGAANEQFF | TRBD2 | TRBJ2-1 | many | TRBV6-4